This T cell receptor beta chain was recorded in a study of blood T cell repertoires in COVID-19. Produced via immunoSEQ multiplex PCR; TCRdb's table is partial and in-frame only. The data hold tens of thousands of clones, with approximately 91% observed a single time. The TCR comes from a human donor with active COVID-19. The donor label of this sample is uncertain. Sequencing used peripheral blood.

The CDR3 spells CASTPGQHSPLHF. The CDR3 coding sequence is TGTGCCAGCACTCCGGGACAGCATTCACCCCTCCACTTT. The genes are TRBV3-1 (or the pseudogene TRBV3-2) and TRBJ1-6; the match to TRBD1 covers 7 bases. Unmatched junction bases numbered 5, after V lost 7 bases and J lost 8 bases. The CDR3 runs 13 residues. Germline V gene lookup returns CDR1 LGHDT and CDR2 YNNKEL (reference sequence).